This entry describes one T cell receptor beta chain. Its antigen is as yet unknown. This record comes from a study of cytomegalovirus exposure and HLA in healthy donors. General study results and limits: Presence/absence results assume similar sequencing depth per donor, which may not hold.

The PCR used 60 Vbeta and 13 Jbeta primers. TCRdb's table, derived via immunoSEQ multiplex PCR, lists solely in-frame clones and lacks some. There are 100,000 to 150,000 clones in the sample; around 77% occur only once, and roughly 3.7% lies in the top ten. The sequence derives from a human donor in good health. The sample consisted of PBMCs.

CDR3 sequence reads: CASRDRSSYEQYF. The CDR3 region has the DNA TGTGCCAGCAGAGACAGAAGCTCCTACGAGCAGTACTTC. The chain is built from TRBV2 and TRBJ2-7, with D perhaps matching TRBD1 (5 bases). CDR3 length: 13 residues. V lost 6 bases and J 0 bases, leaving 9 bases between the germline ends. The germline V gene encodes CDR1 SNHLY and CDR2 FYNNEI. The full variable domain, its missing parts supplied by reference TRBV2 and TRBJ2-7, is EPEVTQTPSHQVTQMGQEVILRCVPISNHLYFYWYRQILGQKVEFLVSFYNNEISEKSEIFDDQFSVERPDGSNFTLKIRSTKLEDSAMYFCASRDRSSYEQYFGPGTRLTVT.